This is a list of T cell receptor beta chains from one sample in a study of T cells in Graves' hyperthyroidism and ophthalmopathy. One entry per CDR3 protein results from TCRdb running MiXCR on the multiplex PCR reads. The table has around 440,000 distinct CDR3 sequences, approximately 15% seen once. Sequenced: blood. The receptors were gathered from a woman aged 18-35 years with Graves' hyperthyroidism. CDR3s include the opening cysteine and the closing phenylalanine or tryptophan. D genes are given only for firm matches. Where a row states a size, it is once, few, many or the class of an expanded clone; other rows omit it.

. | TRBJ1-5 | many | TRBV6-1 | 15 | CASRLTEISNQPQHF | TGTGCCAGCAGACTGACAGAAATTAGCAATCAGCCCCAGCATTTT
TRBD2 | TRBJ2-1 | . | TRBV4-1 | 17 | CASSHDVGTSGLNEQFF | TGCGCCAGCAGCCACGACGTGGGGACTAGCGGCCTCAATGAGCAGTTCTTC
TRBD1 | TRBJ1-1 | few | TRBV6-1 | 14 | CASRGTVVNTEAFF | TGTGCCAGCAGAGGGACAGTGGTGAACACTGAAGCTTTCTTT
. | TRBJ2-7 | . | TRBV11-1 | 12 | CASSFSRTEQYF | TGTGCCAGCAGCTTTTCCCGAACCGAGCAGTACTTC
. | TRBJ2-5 | . | TRBV6-5 | 18 | CASSYGVLGVGTAETQYF | TGTGCCAGCAGTTACGGGGTTTTAGGGGTCGGCACTGCTGAGACCCAGTACTTC
TRBD1 | TRBJ2-3 | many | TRBV7-9 | 16 | CASTPNRDRDTDTQYF | TGTGCCAGCACCCCCAACCGGGACAGGGACACAGATACGCAGTATTTT
TRBD1 | TRBJ2-5 | . | TRBV20-1 | 13 | CSAPDRGVETQYF | TGCAGTGCTCCGGACAGGGGGGTAGAGACCCAGTACTTC
. | TRBJ1-3 | few | TRBV7-2 | 13 | CASSSDSRNTIYF | TGTGCCAGCAGCTCGGACAGTCGAAACACCATATATTTT
TRBD1 | TRBJ1-5 | few | TRBV19 | 14 | CASGGQGRTQPQHF | TGTGCCAGTGGGGGACAGGGGAGGACCCAGCCCCAGCATTTT
. | TRBJ1-6 | . | TRBV10-3 | 17 | CAISESRARENNSPLHF | TGTGCCATCAGTGAGTCTAGGGCGCGGGAGAATAATTCACCCCTCCACTTT
. | TRBJ1-1 | many | TRBV13 | 16 | CASSPTGGRATSEAFF | TGTGCCAGCAGCCCCACCGGCGGCAGGGCCACGTCTGAAGCTTTCTTT
TRBD2 | TRBJ2-5 | many | TRBV20-1 | 13 | CSARGLARETQYF | TGCAGTGCTAGGGGACTAGCTAGGGAGACCCAGTACTTC
. | TRBJ2-7 | many | TRBV28 | 15 | CASSLAGGGSYEQYF | TGTGCCAGCAGTTTAGCAGGGGGAGGCTCCTACGAGCAGTACTTC
. | TRBJ2-3 | many | TRBV20-1 | 15 | CSAVGWAGDTYTQYF | TGCAGTGCTGTGGGGTGGGCGGGCGACACATATACGCAGTATTTT
. | TRBJ1-4 | many | TRBV2 | 14 | CGTKADSRNEKLFF | TGTGGGACCAAGGCGGACAGTAGGAATGAAAAACTGTTTTTT
. | TRBJ2-1 | many | TRBV28 | 14 | CASNNRGKYNEQFF | TGTGCCAGCAATAATAGGGGGAAATACAATGAGCAGTTCTTC